Here is one T cell receptor (beta chain) with its context. Assay: immunoSEQ multiplex PCR; the TCRdb copy retains only in-frame clones and omits some. Of 85,000 to 110,000 clones listed, approximately 84% were seen once; the top ten hold more than 10%. V was trimmed by 6 bases and J by 5 bases, leaving 22 bases between them. CDR1 and CDR2 (germline): SGHAT, FQNNGV. This CDR3 contains 16 residues. This sample was taken from a study of blood T cell repertoires in COVID-19. About the research overall: Samples came from the United States, Italy and Spain, spanning acute and convalescent COVID-19.

This receptor was identified in a human donor in a cohort sampled during active COVID-19. V is TRBV11-2 and J is TRBJ1-1, with D perhaps matching TRBD1 (5 bases). Sample: peripheral blood. The chain's CDR3 is CASSIGAGRVGTEAFF. The CDR3 DNA is TGTGCCAGCAGTATAGGGGCTGGCAGGGTGGGGACTGAAGCTTTCTTT.